The clone carrying this T cell receptor beta chain was recorded a few times. This sample stems from a study of T-cell memory formation after mild COVID-19. Germline lookup yields CDR1 SGHKS and CDR2 YYEKEE (reference sequence). This CDR3 is built from 15 residues. The V segment lost 6 bases and the J segment 4 bases; nucleotides outside the gene matches: 9. With constant-segment primers, 5'RACE yielded cDNA libraries of TCR alpha and TCR beta that carried sample barcodes and UMIs. A single record per CDR3 protein comes from TCRdb applying MiXCR to the 5' RACE reads. Among 150,000 to 200,000 distinct CDR3 sequences listed, 11% were seen once.

The TCR originated in a man younger than 30 who had mild COVID-19 (a few samples of this study predate the infection). Cell type and time point are not known. Material for sequencing was PBMCs or a T cell subset sorted from them (not recorded which). V is TRBV5-5 and J is TRBJ2-1; 8 positions match TRBD1. The CDR3 is CASTFRGREYNEQFF. The CDR3 nucleotides read TGTGCCAGCACCTTCAGGGGGCGAGAATACAATGAGCAGTTCTTC.